Listed below are T cell receptor beta chains from one sample, sequenced in a study of patients and donors after allogeneic stem cell transplantation. TCRdb used MiXCR to reprocess the RT-PCR reads, holding one entry per CDR3 protein. Of tens of thousands of distinct CDR3 sequences in the sample, about 30% were seen once. The sample was blood, either unsorted or a sorted T cell fraction (not recorded which). The receptor source for this set is a human donor who was either an allogeneic HSCT recipient or a stem cell or donor lymphocyte infusion donor (not recorded which). It is not recorded whose cells these are; they may come from a transplant donor. The CDR3 runs from the conserved cysteine through the conserved F or W. The order of the fields is D gene, J gene, clone size, V gene, CDR3 DNA, CDR3 protein. The D gene is left open where the match is weak. Clone size appears in some rows only: once, few, many, or a class for an expanded clone.

D: NA
J: TRBJ2-1
size: NA
V: TRBV19
DNA: TGTGCCAGTAGTACCCGGGGTGGCTCCTACAATGAGCAGTTCTTC
CDR3: CASSTRGGSYNEQFF

D: NA
J: TRBJ1-6
size: NA
V: TRBV6-6
DNA: TGTGTCAGTGCCGCAGGGGTTTCACCCCTCCACTTT
CDR3: CVSAAGVSPLHF

D: TRBD1
J: TRBJ2-7
size: few
V: TRBV5-1
DNA: TGCGCCAGCAGTCCGGGACAGGTCTACGAGCAGTACTTC
CDR3: CASSPGQVYEQYF

D: TRBD2
J: TRBJ2-1
size: once
V: TRBV29-1
DNA: TGCAGCGCGGGGGGCAATGAGCAGTTCTTC
CDR3: CSAGGNEQFF

D: NA
J: TRBJ1-5
size: NA
V: TRBV27
DNA: TGTGCCAGCAGTTTATTTCCAAGGGGCAATCAGCCCCAGCATTTT
CDR3: CASSLFPRGNQPQHF

D: NA
J: TRBJ1-1
size: NA
V: TRBV6-2/TRBV6-3
DNA: TGTGCCAGCAGTTATGGTATGAACACTGAAGCTTTCTTT
CDR3: CASSYGMNTEAFF

D: NA
J: TRBJ1-5
size: hyperexpanded
V: TRBV7-9
DNA: TGTGCCAGCAGCTTAGGGGGGGGCAGACAGCCCCAGCATTTT
CDR3: CASSLGGGRQPQHF

D: NA
J: TRBJ1-3
size: few
V: TRBV12-3/TRBV12-4
DNA: TGTGCCAGCAGTTTTTCCTTTGGAAACACCATATATTTT
CDR3: CASSFSFGNTIYF

D: NA
J: TRBJ1-2
size: NA
V: TRBV7-6
DNA: TGTGCCAGCAGCTTAGGAGGGGTTCCCTATGGCTACACCTTC
CDR3: CASSLGGVPYGYTF

D: NA
J: TRBJ1-1
size: NA
V: TRBV12-3/TRBV12-4
DNA: TGTGCCAGCACTTTAGGCTGGGGTGGAAACACTGAAGCTTTCTTT
CDR3: CASTLGWGGNTEAFF

D: TRBD2
J: TRBJ2-2
size: few
V: TRBV5-5
DNA: TGTGCCAGCAGCCCAATCGGGCCGGGACTAATTCGCACCGGGGAGCTGTTTTTT
CDR3: CASSPIGPGLIRTGELFF

D: NA
J: TRBJ1-4
size: few
V: TRBV4-3
DNA: TGCGCCAGCAGCCAAGATTTTCACGGTGAAAAACTGTTTTTT
CDR3: CASSQDFHGEKLFF

D: NA
J: TRBJ1-2
size: few
V: TRBV6-6
DNA: TGTGCCAGCAGAAGGACAGTCAATAACTATGGCTACACCTTC
CDR3: CASRRTVNNYGYTF

D: NA
J: TRBJ1-2
size: many
V: TRBV10-3
DNA: TGTGCCATCACGAGGGGCGCGGGTAACTATGGCTACACCTTC
CDR3: CAITRGAGNYGYTF

D: NA
J: TRBJ1-2
size: few
V: TRBV7-2
DNA: TGTGCCAGCAGCCGCCTAGGCAGGGGCTTACATGGCTACACCTTC
CDR3: CASSRLGRGLHGYTF

D: NA
J: TRBJ1-5
size: few
V: TRBV28
DNA: TGTGCCAGCAGTTTAGTGGGTGATCGGGCTCAGCCCCAGCATTTT
CDR3: CASSLVGDRAQPQHF

D: NA
J: TRBJ1-2
size: few
V: TRBV4-3
DNA: TGCGCCAGCAGCCAAGAGAGGCCCTGGGTCTCCGGCTACACCTTC
CDR3: CASSQERPWVSGYTF

D: NA
J: TRBJ1-3
size: NA
V: TRBV6-6
DNA: TGTGCCAGCAGCCAGAATAAGGGGGGAGGAAACACCATATATTTT
CDR3: CASSQNKGGGNTIYF

D: NA
J: TRBJ1-2
size: medium-sized
V: TRBV30
DNA: TGTGCCTGGACAAAGTTCGGCTATGGCTACACCTTC
CDR3: CAWTKFGYGYTF

D: NA
J: TRBJ2-3
size: NA
V: TRBV5-4
DNA: TGTGCCAGCAGCTCTTCCCGGGGCACAGATACGCAGTATTTT
CDR3: CASSSSRGTDTQYF